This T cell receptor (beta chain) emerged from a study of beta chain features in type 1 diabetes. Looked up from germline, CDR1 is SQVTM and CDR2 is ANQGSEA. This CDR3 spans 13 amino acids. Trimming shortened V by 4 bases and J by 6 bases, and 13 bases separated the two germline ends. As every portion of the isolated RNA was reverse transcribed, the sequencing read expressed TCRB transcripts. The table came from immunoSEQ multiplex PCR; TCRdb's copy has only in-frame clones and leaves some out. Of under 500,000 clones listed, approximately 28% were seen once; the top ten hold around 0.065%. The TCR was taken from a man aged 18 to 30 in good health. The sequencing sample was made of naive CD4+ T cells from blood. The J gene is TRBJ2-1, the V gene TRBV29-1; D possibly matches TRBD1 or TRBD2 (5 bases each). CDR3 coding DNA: TGCAGCGTTGGAGGGCAGGGTTTCAATGAGCAGTTCTTC. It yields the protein CSVGGQGFNEQFF.